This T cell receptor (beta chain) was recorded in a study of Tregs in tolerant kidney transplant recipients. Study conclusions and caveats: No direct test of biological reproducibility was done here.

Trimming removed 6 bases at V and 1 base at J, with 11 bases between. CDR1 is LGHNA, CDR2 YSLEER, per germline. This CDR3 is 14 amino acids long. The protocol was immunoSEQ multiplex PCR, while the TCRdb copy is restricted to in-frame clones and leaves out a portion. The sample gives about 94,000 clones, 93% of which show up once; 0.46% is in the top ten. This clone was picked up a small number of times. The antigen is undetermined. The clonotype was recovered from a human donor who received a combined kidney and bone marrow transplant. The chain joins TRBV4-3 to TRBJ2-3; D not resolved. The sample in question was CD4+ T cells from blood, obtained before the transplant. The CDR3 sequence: CASSRQARTDTQYF. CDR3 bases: TGCGCCAGCAGTAGGCAGGCGCGCACAGATACGCAGTATTTT.